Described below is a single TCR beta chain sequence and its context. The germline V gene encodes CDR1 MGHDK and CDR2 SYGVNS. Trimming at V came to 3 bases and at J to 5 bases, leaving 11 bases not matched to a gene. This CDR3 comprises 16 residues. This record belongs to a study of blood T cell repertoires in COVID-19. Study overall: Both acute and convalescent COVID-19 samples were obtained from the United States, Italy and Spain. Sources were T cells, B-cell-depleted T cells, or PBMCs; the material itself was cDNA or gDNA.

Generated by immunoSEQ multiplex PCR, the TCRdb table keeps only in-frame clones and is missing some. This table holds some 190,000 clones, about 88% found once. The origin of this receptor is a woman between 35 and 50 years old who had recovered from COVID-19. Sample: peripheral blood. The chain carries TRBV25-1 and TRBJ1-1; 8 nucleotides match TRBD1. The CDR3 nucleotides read TGTGCCAGCAGTGATGGAACCCCACAGGGGGGAACTGAAGCTTTCTTT. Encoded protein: CASSDGTPQGGTEAFF. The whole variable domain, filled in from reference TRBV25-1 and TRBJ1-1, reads EADIYQTPRYLVIGTGKKITLECSQTMGHDKMYWYQQDPGMELHLIHYSYGVNSTEKGDLSSESTVSRIRTEHFPLTLESARPSHTSQYLCASSDGTPQGGTEAFFGQGTRLTVV.